A selection of T cell receptor beta chains follows, all from one sample in a study of early T cells in non-severe SARS-CoV-2 infection. Via MiXCR, TCRdb re-called the 5' RACE reads, giving one row per CDR3 protein. The table includes about 33,000 distinct CDR3 sequences, 5.5% to 6% detected once. The material sequenced was whole blood. These receptors originate from an adult who was a healthcare worker with PCR-confirmed SARS-CoV-2 infection or an uninfected control (not recorded which). Both conserved end residues are trimmed from each CDR3.

v_gene,j_gene,CDR3aa
TRBV7-2,TRBJ1-1,ASSFRTGTGRNTEAF
TRBV6-5,TRBJ2-1,ASSYNGYNEQF
TRBV28,TRBJ2-2,ASTQGDRDTGELF
TRBV19,TRBJ2-3,ASSIGGDTQY
TRBV19,TRBJ2-6,ASGGGANVLT
TRBV3-2,TRBJ2-7,ASSQSGTDSYEQY
TRBV10-3,TRBJ2-2,ATTGGNRTGELF
TRBV27,TRBJ1-1,ASSSRTAFEAF
TRBV29-1,TRBJ2-7,SVGSAGALFEQY
TRBV5-1,TRBJ2-1,ASSSKRGQVGEQF
TRBV18,TRBJ2-1,ASSPPLGQGAYNEQF
TRBV12-3/TRBV12-4,TRBJ2-5,ASSLLTY
TRBV15,TRBJ2-1,ATGEGRNNEQF
TRBV6-5,TRBJ2-3,ASSSLAGATDTQY
TRBV3-1,TRBJ1-6,ASVGRTYNSPLH
TRBV11-2,TRBJ2-5,ASSRPLAGGLSETQY
TRBV12-3/TRBV12-4,TRBJ1-5,ASNIGSGFDQPQH
TRBV12-3/TRBV12-4,TRBJ1-1,ASSLTMGNTEAF
TRBV3-1,TRBJ2-3,ASSQEVGGGTDTQY
TRBV7-9,TRBJ2-7,ASSLETDSSYEQY
TRBV19,TRBJ1-2,ASSIGQGYVVGYT
TRBV7-2,TRBJ2-5,ASSFDRGSETQY